This T cell receptor (beta chain) was identified in a study of T-cell memory formation after mild COVID-19. The CDR3 extends over 14 amino acids. V gave up 4 bases and J gave up 5 bases, with 17 bases separating them. CDR1 and CDR2 (germline): GTSNPN, SVGIG (reference sequence). TCRdb redid the calling of the 5' RACE reads with MiXCR, one entry per CDR3 protein. The sample carries about 110,000 distinct CDR3 sequences, roughly a sixth recorded once. Sequencing was performed on PBMCs or a T cell subset sorted from them (not recorded which). The rearrangement links TRBV30 to TRBJ1-1; D is undetermined. This receptor was identified in a young man who had mild COVID-19 (a few samples of this study predate the infection). Cell type and time point are not known. In nucleotides, the CDR3 is TGTGCCTGGACCCCCGGGCTACGGGAAACTGAAGCTTTCTTT. Translation: CAWTPGLRETEAFF.